The 27 T cell receptor beta chains given below trace back to one sample, sequenced in a study of tumour-infiltrating T cells in Burkitt lymphoma. The data were produced by immunoSEQ multiplex PCR, yet TCRdb's version contains in-frame clones alone and is incomplete. The table has around 50,000 clones, less than 35% seen once. The sample was tumor tissue. The receptor source for this set is a human donor with Burkitt lymphoma.

The chain couples TRBV14 to TRBJ1-2; D uncertain. Germline values: CDR1 SGHDN, CDR2 FVKESK. Trimming took 4 bases from V and 4 from J, leaving 10 bases between them. This CDR3 region has 13 residues. In nucleotides, the CDR3 is TGTGCCAGCAGCCCCTCCGGGCGCTATGGCTACACCTTC. It yields the protein CASSPSGRYGYTF.

V is TRBV18 and J is TRBJ2-7, with 9 bases that match TRBD1. After removal of 3 bases from V and 6 bases from J, the junction contained 3 bases not matched to a gene. The V gene's germline CDR1 is KGHSH and CDR2 LQKENI. The CDR3 has 13 amino acids. CDR3 coding DNA: TGTGCCAGCTCACCTTGGACAGGGGCCGAGCAGTACTTC. Residues: CASSPWTGAEQYF.

This clone was counted a few times. The chain couples TRBV6-5 to TRBJ1-1, with TRBD1 identical over 7 bases. The CDR3 has 15 residues. The junction had 11 bases not matched to a gene; V was cut back by 0 bases and J by 10 bases. The germline gives CDR1 MNHEY, CDR2 SVGAGI. This chain's CDR3 is CASSYSVQGGVRAFF. The DNA of the CDR3 is TGTGCCAGCAGTTACTCGGTGCAGGGGGGGGTGAGAGCTTTCTTT.

This clone was detected only a few times. The chain has TRBV7-2 and TRBJ1-2; 8 bases line up with TRBD1. This CDR3 has 13 residues. Germline trimming cut 5 bases from V and 8 bases from J; bases unmatched to any gene: 7. Germline V gene sequence: CDR1 SGHTA, CDR2 FQGNSA. The chain's CDR3 is CASSQGQGQGYTF. For the CDR3, the DNA is TGTGCCAGCAGCCAAGGACAGGGCCAAGGCTACACCTTC.

This sequence joins TRBV7-9 and TRBJ2-2; D possibly corresponds to TRBD2 (6 bases). Germline V gene lookup returns CDR1 SEHNR and CDR2 FQNEAQ (reference sequence). V was clipped by 2 bases and J by 7 bases, with 11 bases between them. This CDR3 spans 14 amino acids. CDR3 bases: TGTGCCAGCAGCTTACGGGGGTCGATCGGGGAGCTGTTTTTT. Translated: CASSLRGSIGELFF. Supplemented by reference TRBV7-9 and TRBJ2-2, the full variable domain reads DTGVSQNPRHKITKRGQNVTFRCDPISEHNRLYWYRQTLGQGPEFLTYFQNEAQLEKSRLLSDRFSAERPKGSFSTLEIQRTEQGDSAMYLCASSLRGSIGELFFGEGSRLTVL.

CDR3: CAISAEADTQYF. Here the CDR3 DNA reads TGTGCCATCTCGGCAGAAGCAGATACGCAGTATTTT. This chain uses TRBV10-3 with TRBJ2-3; no definite D call. Trimming took 8 bases from V and 4 from J, leaving 10 bases between them. The CDR3 totals 12 residues. The germline CDR1 and CDR2 sequences are ENHRY and SYGVKD.

The rearrangement joins TRBV30 to TRBJ2-2, with D maybe TRBD1 (5 bases). Germline CDR1 is GTSNPN and CDR2 is SVGIG (reference sequence). The length of the CDR3 is 13 residues. Between the trimmed V and J ends, which lost 2 bases and 5 bases, there was a span of 9 bases. CDR3 region: CAWSFRVTGELFF. CDR3 nucleotides: TGTGCCTGGAGTTTCAGGGTGACCGGGGAGCTGTTTTTT.

This clone has more than one count but fewer than ten. The genes are TRBV19 and TRBJ2-3; D gene uncertain. The germline V gene has CDR1 LNHDA and CDR2 SQIVND (reference sequence). V was pared by 6 bases and J by 1 base, with 14 bases between. The CDR3 has 15 amino acids. Here the CDR3 reads CASSHTFPRTDTQYF. CDR3 DNA: TGTGCCAGTAGCCACACTTTTCCCCGCACAGATACGCAGTATTTT. The full variable domain, completed using reference TRBV19 and TRBJ2-3, is DGGITQSPKYLFRKEGQNVTLSCEQNLNHDAMYWYRQDPGQGLRLIYYSQIVNDFQKGDIAEGYSVSREKKESFPLTVTSAQKNPTAFYLCASSHTFPRTDTQYFGPGTRLTVL.

This clone came up a few times. The chain couples TRBV7-9 to TRBJ1-2, with 8 bases matching TRBD1. The CDR3 is made up of 13 amino acids. Germline V gives CDR1 SEHNR, CDR2 FQNEAQ (reference sequence). V was pared by 3 bases and J by 10 bases, with 7 bases of the junction left unmatched. The CDR3 DNA reads TGTGCCAGCAGCTTGAACAGGGGGAAAGACTACACCTTC. Translated, it gives CASSLNRGKDYTF.

In its sample, this clone was seen a few times. J is TRBJ1-6 and V is TRBV5-1; perhaps TRBD1 as D (5 bases). The CDR3 runs to 17 residues. The V and J ends lost 1 base and 6 bases respectively, with 17 bases between them. Per germline, CDR1 SGHRS and CDR2 YFSETQ. Written as DNA, the CDR3 is TGCGCCAGCAGCTTGTGGGTTTCCGGGGCCTCTAATTCACCCCTCCACTTT. This sequence encodes CASSLWVSGASNSPLHF.

This clone has only a few counts. This chain uses TRBV19 with TRBJ1-2, with D perhaps matching TRBD1 (5 bases). V was shortened by 0 bases and J by 8 bases, with 10 bases between the two germline ends. Germline assignment: CDR1 LNHDA and CDR2 SQIVND (reference sequence). The CDR3 runs 13 residues. For the CDR3, the DNA is TGTGCCAGTAGTATAGAAGGGGAACAGGGCTACACCTTC. Protein: CASSIEGEQGYTF.

Only a few counts were recorded for this clone. This rearrangement joins TRBV11-2 to TRBJ1-2; D is unresolved. Germline V CDR1 and CDR2: SGHAT, FQNNGV. The CDR3 has 11 amino acids. V lost 4 bases, J lost 7 bases, and 7 bases lay in between. CDR3 sequence: CASSSPRGYTF. CDR3 DNA: TGTGCCAGCAGCTCCCCCCGTGGCTACACCTTC.

This clone appeared a few times. This chain's CDR3 is CASTRPGGSTDTQYF. The CDR3 DNA is TGTGCCAGCACCCGACCCGGGGGGAGCACAGATACGCAGTATTTT. The V gene is TRBV2, the J gene TRBJ2-3; 7 bases are a match to TRBD2. Germline V gene sequence: CDR1 SNHLY, CDR2 FYNNEI. This CDR3 has 15 residues. Trimming took 7 bases from V and 0 from J; bases not matched to a gene: 7.

By sample fraction, this clone is medium-sized. The chain employs TRBV2 and TRBJ1-2, with D unresolved. This CDR3 is built from 14 residues. V lost 7 bases to trimming and J lost 6 bases, with 18 bases between them. Germline assignment: CDR1 SNHLY and CDR2 FYNNEI. The CDR3 sequence is CASMAQRGRDGYTF. The CDR3 DNA follows: TGTGCCAGCATGGCGCAGCGAGGACGCGATGGCTACACCTTC.

The chain couples TRBV6-1 to TRBJ1-5, with a tentative D call TRBD1 (5 bases). The CDR3 contains 15 residues. Germline values: CDR1 MNHNS, CDR2 SASEGT. The V end lost 5 bases, the J end lost 5 bases, and 16 bases lay between the germline ends. In DNA form, the CDR3 reads TGTGCCAGCAGTCGACCGGTCTGGGGGGATCAGCCCCAGCATTTT. Its protein product is CASSRPVWGDQPQHF.

V is TRBV7-2 and J is TRBJ2-5, with 7 bases lining up with TRBD2. Looked up from germline, CDR1 is SGHTA and CDR2 is FQGNSA. V shed 5 bases, J shed 5 bases, and the junction held 14 bases outside the gene matches. The CDR3 runs to 16 residues. CDR3 protein: CASSPTGGGRWETQYF. CDR3 bases: TGTGCCAGCAGCCCCACTGGCGGGGGTCGGTGGGAGACCCAGTACTTC.

This clone was observed a few times. The chain joins TRBV6-5 to TRBJ1-1; no firm D call. Per the germline V gene, CDR1 is MNHEY and CDR2 is SVGAGI. Trimming stripped 6 bases from V and 3 bases from J, with 5 bases between. The CDR3 is 11 residues long. CDR3 loop: CASSRDTEAFF. Written as DNA, the CDR3 is TGTGCCAGCAGCCGGGACACTGAAGCTTTCTTT.

This rearrangement joins TRBV5-1 to TRBJ2-2; TRBD1 is a possible D gene (5 bases). V was trimmed by 4 bases and J by 3 bases, leaving 13 bases between them. Germline CDR1 SGHRS, CDR2 YFSETQ. The CDR3 totals 15 residues. The chain's CDR3 is CASSRGPEDTGELFF. DNA of the CDR3: TGCGCCAGCAGCAGGGGCCCCGAAGACACCGGGGAGCTGTTTTTT.

This chain links TRBV14 with TRBJ1-1; D remains unclear. With 7 bases removed from V and 0 bases from J, the gap between germline ends came to 12 bases. The CDR3 loop spans 14 amino acids. Germline V CDR1 and CDR2: SGHDN, FVKESK. The CDR3 coding sequence is TGTGCCAGCAAAGGTCCGCTTATGAACACTGAAGCTTTCTTT. Protein product: CASKGPLMNTEAFF.

This clone appeared a few times. The chain is built from TRBV6-5 and TRBJ1-2; a weak D match, TRBD1 (6 bases). The ends were cut back, 5 bases at V and 2 bases at J, with 9 bases in the middle. The CDR3 length is 13 residues. Germline loops: CDR1 MNHEY, CDR2 SVGAGI. The CDR3 loop reads CASSKGGNYGYTF. DNA for the CDR3: TGTGCCAGCAGTAAGGGGGGGAACTATGGCTACACCTTC.

The chain is built from TRBV7-9 and TRBJ2-5, with D possibly matching TRBD1 (6 bases). The CDR3 has 15 residues. The germline V gene encodes CDR1 SEHNR and CDR2 FQNEAQ (reference sequence). The V and J ends lost 0 bases and 3 bases respectively, with 11 bases between them. This chain's CDR3 is CASSLASGTKETQYF. CDR3 nucleotide sequence: TGTGCCAGCAGCTTAGCGTCCGGGACAAAAGAGACCCAGTACTTC.

V usage is TRBV18 and J usage is TRBJ1-3; D gene unclear. The CDR3 contains 12 residues. Germline CDR1 is KGHSH and CDR2 is LQKENI. V lost 10 bases and J 0 bases, leaving 7 bases between the germline ends. CDR3 DNA: TGTGCCACCTCGGGCTCTGGAAACACCATATATTTT. It translates to CATSGSGNTIYF.

The chain has TRBV19 and TRBJ2-7; D gene uncertain. Germline CDR1 and CDR2: LNHDA and SQIVND (reference sequence). The V end was cut by 2 bases, the J end by 4 bases, with 9 bases between. The CDR3 consists of 13 residues. In DNA form, the CDR3 reads TGTGCCAGTAGTATAATCCCCGGGTACGAGCAGTACTTC. Translated: CASSIIPGYEQYF.

This clone was recorded a few times. The rearrangement links TRBV6-6 to TRBJ2-5; D not resolved. V was cut by 6 bases and J by 1 base, with 12 bases left in between. Germline V gene lookup returns CDR1 MNHNY and CDR2 SVGAGI (reference sequence). CDR3 length equals 14 residues. This CDR3 is CASRQTGTQETQYF. The CDR3 DNA sequence: TGTGCCAGCAGACAAACTGGAACCCAAGAGACCCAGTACTTC.

This clone appeared a single time. The chain combines TRBV11-2 with TRBJ2-3; 8 nucleotides match TRBD2. Germline CDR1 and CDR2: SGHAT and FQNNGV. J lost 1 base, V lost 5 bases, and 8 bases had no gene match. The CDR3 has 16 amino acids. Here the CDR3 reads CASSPRGGVGTDTQYF. CDR3 bases: TGTGCCAGCAGCCCCCGGGGGGGAGTTGGCACAGATACGCAGTATTTT.

V usage is TRBV15 and J usage is TRBJ1-3; the D gene is possibly TRBD1 (6 bases). The germline CDR1 and CDR2 sequences are LNHNV and YYDKDF (reference sequence). Trimming cost V 3 bases and J 0 bases, with 18 bases left between them. This CDR3 has 18 amino acids. CDR3 bases: TGTGCCACCAGCAGGAGAGTACAGGGATCCCTCTCTGGAAACACCATATATTTT. As protein: CATSRRVQGSLSGNTIYF.

The table lists this clone with a few counts. This chain links TRBV5-4 with TRBJ2-7; 11 bases are shared with TRBD1. The germline V gene has CDR1 SGHNT and CDR2 YYREEE (reference sequence). The CDR3 consists of 14 residues. V dropped 3 bases and J dropped 3; count of bases not matched to a gene: 2. CDR3 DNA: TGTGCCAGCAGCTCCGGGACAGGGGGCTACGAGCAGTACTTC. It encodes CASSSGTGGYEQYF.